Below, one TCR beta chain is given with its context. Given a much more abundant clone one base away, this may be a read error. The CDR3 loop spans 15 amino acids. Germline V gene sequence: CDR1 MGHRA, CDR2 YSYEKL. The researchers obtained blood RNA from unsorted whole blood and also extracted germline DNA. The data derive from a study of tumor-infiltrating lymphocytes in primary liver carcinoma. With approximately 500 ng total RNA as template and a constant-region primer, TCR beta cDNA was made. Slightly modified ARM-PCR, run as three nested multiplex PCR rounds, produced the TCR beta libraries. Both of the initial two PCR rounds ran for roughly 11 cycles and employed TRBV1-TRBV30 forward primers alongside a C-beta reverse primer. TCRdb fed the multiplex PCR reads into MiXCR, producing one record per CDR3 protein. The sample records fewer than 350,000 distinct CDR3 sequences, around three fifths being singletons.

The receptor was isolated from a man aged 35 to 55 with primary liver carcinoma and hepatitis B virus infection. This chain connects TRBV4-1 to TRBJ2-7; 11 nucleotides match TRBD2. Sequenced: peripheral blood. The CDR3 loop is CAGSPILAGVGEQYF. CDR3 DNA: TGCGCCGGCAGCCCAATACTAGCGGGAGTGGGCGAGCAGTACTTC.